The sequence of this T cell receptor beta chain was determined in a study of CDR3 diversity in severe acne. TCRdb independently ran MiXCR on the PCR reads; one entry per CDR3 protein. The repertoire includes 100,000 or so distinct CDR3 sequences, roughly half of them detected once, and under 15% sits in the top ten. V was cut by 0 bases and J by 2 bases, with 8 bases left in between. This CDR3 region has 13 residues. Germline CDR1 and CDR2: DFQATT and SNEGSKA (reference sequence). The genes are TRBV20-1 and TRBJ2-7; unclear D gene. Sequencing was performed on blood. The sequence derives from a male donor with acne. CDR3 coding DNA: TGCAGTGCTAGAGATAACAGAGCCTACGAGCAGTACTTC. Translated, it gives CSARDNRAYEQYF.